The entry that follows covers one T cell receptor (beta chain) sequence. This entry is derived from a study of CD8+CD57+ T cells in acquired aplastic anemia. In germline, CDR1 is SGHTA, CDR2 FQGNSA. The V and J ends lost 5 bases and 6 bases respectively, with 6 bases between them. The CDR3 runs 11 residues. The template used for profiling TCR beta VDJ and CDR3 was genomic DNA. TCRdb re-analysed the reads in MiXCR, keeping a single row per CDR3 protein. This table holds about 160,000 distinct CDR3 sequences, less than 60% found once. It was patients with CD8+CD57+ cell expansion by flow cytometry who were chosen for sequencing.

This TCR was sampled from a human donor with aplastic anemia. The rearrangement links TRBV7-2 to TRBJ2-3, with no clear D. Sequenced input: sorted CD4+, CD8+, or CD8+CD57+ T cells (not recorded which) from PBMCs. CDR3 bases: TGTGCCAGCAGCCATTCGGATACGCAGTATTTT. Translation: CASSHSDTQYF.